This T cell receptor beta chain is drawn from a study of cytomegalovirus exposure and HLA in healthy donors. PCR was performed using 60 Vbeta and 13 Jbeta primers. Assay used: immunoSEQ multiplex PCR; TCRdb lists only in-frame clones, some missing. The table shows about 150,000 clones, with more than 75% occurring only once. This clone appeared once. Other DNA variants within this sample encode the same CDR3. The sequence derives from a human donor in good health. What was sequenced was PBMCs.

This chain's CDR3 is CASSLGTGGETQYF. The DNA for the CDR3 is TGTGCCAGCAGTCTAGGGACAGGCGGAGAGACCCAGTACTTC. The chain combines TRBV27 with TRBJ2-5, with 8 bases fitting TRBD1. Germline V lookup: CDR1 MNHEY, CDR2 SMNVEV (reference sequence). The CDR3 has 14 amino acids. V lost 5 bases, J lost 4 bases, and 6 bases stayed unmatched.